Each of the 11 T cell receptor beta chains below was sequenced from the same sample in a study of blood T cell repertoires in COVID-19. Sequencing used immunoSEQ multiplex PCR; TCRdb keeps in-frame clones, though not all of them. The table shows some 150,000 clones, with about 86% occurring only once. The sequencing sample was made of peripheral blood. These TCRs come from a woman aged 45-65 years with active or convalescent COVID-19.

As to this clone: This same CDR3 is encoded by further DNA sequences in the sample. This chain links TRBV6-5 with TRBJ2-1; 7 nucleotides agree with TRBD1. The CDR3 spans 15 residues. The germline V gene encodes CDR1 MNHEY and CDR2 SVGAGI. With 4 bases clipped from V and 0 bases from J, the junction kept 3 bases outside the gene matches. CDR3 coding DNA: TGTGCCAGCAGTTCGACAGGGAGCTCCTACAATGAGCAGTTCTTC. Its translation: CASSSTGSSYNEQFF.

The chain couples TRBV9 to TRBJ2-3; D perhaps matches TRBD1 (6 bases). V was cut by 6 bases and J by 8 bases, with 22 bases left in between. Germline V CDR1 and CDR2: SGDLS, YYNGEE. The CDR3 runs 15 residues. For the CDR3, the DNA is TGTGCCAGCACCGGAACAGGGAATACAGATTTTACGCAGTATTTT. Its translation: CASTGTGNTDFTQYF.

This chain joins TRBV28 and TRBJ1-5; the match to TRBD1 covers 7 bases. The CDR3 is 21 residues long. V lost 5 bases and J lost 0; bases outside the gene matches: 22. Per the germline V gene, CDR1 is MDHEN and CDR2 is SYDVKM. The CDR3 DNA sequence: TGTGCCAGCAGTCTCGGACAGGTTTTCTATATCGAAAACTATAGCAATCAGCCCCAGCATTTT. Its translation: CASSLGQVFYIENYSNQPQHF.

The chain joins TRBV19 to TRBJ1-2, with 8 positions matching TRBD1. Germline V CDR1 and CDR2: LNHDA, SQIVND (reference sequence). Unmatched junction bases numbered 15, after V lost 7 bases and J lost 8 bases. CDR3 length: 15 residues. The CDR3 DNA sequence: TGTGCCAGTAAGGCTCAGGGGGCATACCTGAGAGGCTACACCTTC. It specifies CASKAQGAYLRGYTF. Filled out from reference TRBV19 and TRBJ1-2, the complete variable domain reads DGGITQSPKYLFRKEGQNVTLSCEQNLNHDAMYWYRQDPGQGLRLIYYSQIVNDFQKGDIAEGYSVSREKKESFPLTVTSAQKNPTAFYLCASKAQGAYLRGYTFGSGTRLTVV.

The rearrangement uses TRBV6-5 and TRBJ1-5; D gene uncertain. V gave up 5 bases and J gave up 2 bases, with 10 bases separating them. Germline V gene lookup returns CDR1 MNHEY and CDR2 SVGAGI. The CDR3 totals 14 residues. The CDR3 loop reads CASSRNGGNQPQHF. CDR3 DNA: TGTGCCAGCAGTCGCAACGGAGGCAATCAGCCCCAGCATTTT.

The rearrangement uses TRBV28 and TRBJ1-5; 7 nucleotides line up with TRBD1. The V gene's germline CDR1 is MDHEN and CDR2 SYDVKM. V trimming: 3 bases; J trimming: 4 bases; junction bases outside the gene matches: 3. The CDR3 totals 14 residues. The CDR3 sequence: CASSLSGGNQPQHF. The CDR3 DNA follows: TGTGCCAGCAGTTTGTCAGGGGGAAATCAGCCCCAGCATTTT.

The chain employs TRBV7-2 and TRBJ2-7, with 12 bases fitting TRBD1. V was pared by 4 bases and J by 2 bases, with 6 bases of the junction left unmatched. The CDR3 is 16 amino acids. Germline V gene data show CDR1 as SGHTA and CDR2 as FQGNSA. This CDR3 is CASSSSGTGGAYEQYF. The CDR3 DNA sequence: TGTGCCAGCAGCTCTTCCGGGACAGGGGGCGCCTACGAGCAGTACTTC.

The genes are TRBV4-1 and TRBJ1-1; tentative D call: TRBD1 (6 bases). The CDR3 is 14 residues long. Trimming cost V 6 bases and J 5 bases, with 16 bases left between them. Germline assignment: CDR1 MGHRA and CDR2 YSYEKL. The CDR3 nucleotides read TGCGCCAGCAGTCAAACAGGGAGTTGGACTGAAGCTTTCTTT. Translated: CASSQTGSWTEAFF.

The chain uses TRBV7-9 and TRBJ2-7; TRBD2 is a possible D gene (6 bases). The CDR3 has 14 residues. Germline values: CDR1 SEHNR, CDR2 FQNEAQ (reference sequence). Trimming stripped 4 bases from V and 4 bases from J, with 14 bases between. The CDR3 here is CASSSRGDGYEQYF. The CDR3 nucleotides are TGTGCCAGCAGCTCCCGCGGGGACGGTTACGAGCAGTACTTC.

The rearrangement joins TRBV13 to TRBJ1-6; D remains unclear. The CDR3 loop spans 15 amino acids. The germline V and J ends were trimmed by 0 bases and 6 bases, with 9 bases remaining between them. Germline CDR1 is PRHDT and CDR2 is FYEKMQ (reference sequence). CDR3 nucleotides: TGTGCCAGCAGCTTAGGAGGAACGGGTAATTCACCCCTCCACTTT. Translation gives CASSLGGTGNSPLHF.

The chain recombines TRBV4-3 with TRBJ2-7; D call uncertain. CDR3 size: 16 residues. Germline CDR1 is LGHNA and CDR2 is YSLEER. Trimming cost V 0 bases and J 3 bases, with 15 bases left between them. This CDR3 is CASSQDLNREDYEQYF. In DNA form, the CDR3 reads TGCGCCAGCAGCCAAGATCTAAACAGAGAAGACTACGAGCAGTACTTC.